The 8 T cell receptor beta chains below come from one sample, sequenced in a study of T cells in Graves' hyperthyroidism and ophthalmopathy. There were TCR beta CDR3 regions amplified from RNA transcripts. TCR CDR3 regions were first amplified by RT-PCR with HTBI primers. TCRdb reprocessed the multiplex PCR reads via MiXCR and lists one record per CDR3 protein. The data hold hundreds of thousands of distinct CDR3 sequences, with over 12% observed a single time. The sample consisted of blood. These TCRs come from a woman in her thirties or forties with Graves' ophthalmopathy.

This clonotype has a count of ten or more. The chain recombines TRBV6-5 with TRBJ2-7, with D perhaps matching TRBD2 (5 bases). V was shortened by 7 bases and J by 4 bases, with 20 bases between the two germline ends. CDR1 is MNHEY, CDR2 SVGAGI, per germline. The CDR3 extends over 15 amino acids. The CDR3 spells CASKLLLEARYEQYF. The CDR3 DNA sequence: TGTGCCAGCAAGCTACTTTTGGAGGCCCGGTACGAGCAGTACTTC.

This clonotype was recorded at least ten times. The genes are TRBV27 and TRBJ2-7, with D maybe TRBD1 (6 bases). The germline gives CDR1 MNHEY, CDR2 SMNVEV (reference sequence). Trimming stripped 5 bases from V and 3 bases from J, with 14 bases between. The CDR3 is 14 amino acids. CDR3: CASSAQGSVYEQYF. The CDR3 DNA reads TGTGCCAGCAGTGCACAGGGATCGGTCTACGAGCAGTACTTC.

This clonotype was counted many times. The chain couples TRBV28 to TRBJ1-1, with no clear D. V shed 1 base and J shed 7 bases, with 13 bases lying between them. Germline CDR1 MDHEN, CDR2 SYDVKM. The CDR3 covers 14 residues. The CDR3 DNA reads TGTGCCAGCAGTTTATTTAGGGAGACTGTTGAAGCTTTCTTT. Its translation is CASSLFRETVEAFF.

The sample holds a few counts of this clonotype. Given a much more abundant clone one base away, this may be a read error. V is TRBV6-5 and J is TRBJ1-2; D remains unclear. Germline V gene data show CDR1 as MNHEY and CDR2 as SVGAGI. The CDR3 is 14 amino acids. In DNA form, the CDR3 reads TGTGCCAGCAGTTACGAGGCTCCCCGCTATAGCTACACCTTC. This codes for CASSYEAPRYSYTF.

This clonotype was seen many times. The V gene is TRBV20-1, the J gene TRBJ1-2; tentatively, D is TRBD1 (6 bases). This CDR3 contains 14 residues. V lost 6 bases to trimming and J lost 3 bases, with 17 bases between them. Germline CDR1 and CDR2: DFQATT and SNEGSKA (reference sequence). Here the CDR3 reads CSAEVVQGDYGYTF. DNA for the CDR3: TGCAGTGCCGAGGTGGTACAGGGCGACTATGGCTACACCTTC.

This clonotype occurred a few times. The chain employs TRBV5-5 and TRBJ2-7, with 11 bases fitting TRBD2. CDR3 length: 15 amino acids. The ends lost 4 bases at V and 10 bases at J; junction bases unmatched: 13. Germline loops: CDR1 SGHKS, CDR2 YYEKEE (reference sequence). CDR3 amino acids: CASSLTGTSGSTQYF. The DNA for the CDR3 is TGTGCCAGCAGCCTCACGGGAACTAGCGGGAGCACCCAGTACTTC.

Many counts were recorded for this clonotype. The V and J genes are TRBV12-3 or TRBV12-4 and TRBJ1-1, with no clear D. V was pared by 2 bases and J by 4 bases, with 8 bases between. This CDR3 comprises 13 residues. The CDR3 DNA reads TGTGCCAGCAGTTTACTGGGAGTCACTGAAGCTTTCTTT. The encoded protein is CASSLLGVTEAFF.

There are many counts of this clonotype. V gene TRBV6-5 combines with J gene TRBJ1-2; possible D gene TRBD1, 5 bases. V lost 0 bases and J lost 4, with 9 bases in between. The CDR3 runs 14 residues. Germline V CDR1 and CDR2: MNHEY, SVGAGI. In DNA, the CDR3 is TGTGCCAGCAGTTACTCCAGGGAATTCTATGGCTACACCTTC. Protein: CASSYSREFYGYTF.